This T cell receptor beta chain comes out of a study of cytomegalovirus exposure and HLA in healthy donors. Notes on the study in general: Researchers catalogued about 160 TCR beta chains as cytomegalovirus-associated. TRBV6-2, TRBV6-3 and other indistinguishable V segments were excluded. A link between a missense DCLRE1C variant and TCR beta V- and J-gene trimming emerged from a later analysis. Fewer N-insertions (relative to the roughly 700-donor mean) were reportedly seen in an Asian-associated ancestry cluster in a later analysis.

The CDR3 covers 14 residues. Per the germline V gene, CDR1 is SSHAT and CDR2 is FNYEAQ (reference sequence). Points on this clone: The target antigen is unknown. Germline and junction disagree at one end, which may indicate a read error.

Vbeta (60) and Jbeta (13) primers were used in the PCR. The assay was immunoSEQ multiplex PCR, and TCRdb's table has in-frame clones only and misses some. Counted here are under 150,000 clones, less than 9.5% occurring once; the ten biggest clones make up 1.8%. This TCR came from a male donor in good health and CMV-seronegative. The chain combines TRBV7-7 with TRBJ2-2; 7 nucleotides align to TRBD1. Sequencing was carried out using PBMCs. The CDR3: CASSGTVNTGELFF. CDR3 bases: TGTGCTAGCAGTGGGACAGTGAACACCGGGGAGCTGTTTTTT.